Listed below are T cell receptor beta chains from one sample, sequenced in a study of identical twins. MiXCR, applied by TCRdb to the 5' RACE reads, yields one record per CDR3 protein. Among 600,000 to 850,000 distinct CDR3 sequences, 15% to 20% were seen once, and the ten largest hold 13%. The data also belong to a second study, concerning T cells expressing NK-cell markers.

What was sequenced was PBMCs. These receptors originate from a woman between 18 and 30 years old in good health. Both conserved end residues are trimmed from each CDR3. Each record gives: V gene, CDR3 length, D gene, J gene, CDR3 protein. A D gene is named only where the DNA matches it firmly.

TRBV5-4,10,TRBD1,TRBJ2-1,ASKGQGDEQF
TRBV29-1,12,-,TRBJ2-2,SVHFGQRSGELF
TRBV15,15,TRBD2,TRBJ2-1,ATSRPSGTSGKNEQF
TRBV6-2/TRBV6-3,12,TRBD2,TRBJ2-7,ASSSVAGPYEQY
TRBV7-3,12,-,TRBJ2-7,ASSLSASDYEQY
TRBV7-2,12,TRBD2,TRBJ2-7,ASSFSASGTVQY
TRBV5-5,13,-,TRBJ1-5,ASSLGQVSNQPQH
TRBV2,11,-,TRBJ2-5,ASSDSGRETQY
TRBV15,11,TRBD1,TRBJ1-6,ATSEGQESPLH
TRBV7-3,13,-,TRBJ2-3,ASSRLGGHADTQY
TRBV11-3,11,-,TRBJ2-7,ASSLESAYEQY
TRBV5-1,12,-,TRBJ1-1,ASGLGTANTEAF
TRBV20-1,12,-,TRBJ1-2,SAIRPGLGNGYT
TRBV20-1,14,-,TRBJ2-1,SAREFGKSSYNEQF
TRBV5-1,14,-,TRBJ2-2,ASSLVGGTFTGELF
TRBV12-3/TRBV12-4,13,TRBD1,TRBJ2-6,ASIRTGSGANVLT
TRBV6-2/TRBV6-3,16,TRBD2,TRBJ2-7,ASRWTSGRAEISYEQY
TRBV24-1,14,TRBD2,TRBJ2-1,ATSDTRTSGENEQF
TRBV12-3/TRBV12-4,12,TRBD1,TRBJ1-1,ASRLLTGATEAF
TRBV24-1,13,-,TRBJ1-5,ATSDSRDRYQPQH
TRBV10-3,14,TRBD1,TRBJ2-2,AISEAGQGTTGELF
TRBV7-9,13,-,TRBJ2-2,ASSFVQSHTGELF